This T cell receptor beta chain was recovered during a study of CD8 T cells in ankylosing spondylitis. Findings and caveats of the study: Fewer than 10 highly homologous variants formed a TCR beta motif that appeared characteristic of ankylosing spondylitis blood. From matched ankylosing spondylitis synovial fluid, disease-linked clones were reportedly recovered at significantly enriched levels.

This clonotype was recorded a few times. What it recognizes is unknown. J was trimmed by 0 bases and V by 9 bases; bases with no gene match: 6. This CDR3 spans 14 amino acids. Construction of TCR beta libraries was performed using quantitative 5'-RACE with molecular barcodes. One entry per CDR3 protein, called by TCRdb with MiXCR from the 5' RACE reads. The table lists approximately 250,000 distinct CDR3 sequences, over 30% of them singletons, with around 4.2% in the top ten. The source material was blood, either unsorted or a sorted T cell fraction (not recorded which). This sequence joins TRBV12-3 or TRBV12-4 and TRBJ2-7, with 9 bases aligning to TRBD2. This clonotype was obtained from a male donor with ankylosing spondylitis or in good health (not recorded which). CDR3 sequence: CASHLAGFSYEQYF. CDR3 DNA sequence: TGTGCCAGTCATCTAGCGGGGTTCTCCTACGAGCAGTACTTC.